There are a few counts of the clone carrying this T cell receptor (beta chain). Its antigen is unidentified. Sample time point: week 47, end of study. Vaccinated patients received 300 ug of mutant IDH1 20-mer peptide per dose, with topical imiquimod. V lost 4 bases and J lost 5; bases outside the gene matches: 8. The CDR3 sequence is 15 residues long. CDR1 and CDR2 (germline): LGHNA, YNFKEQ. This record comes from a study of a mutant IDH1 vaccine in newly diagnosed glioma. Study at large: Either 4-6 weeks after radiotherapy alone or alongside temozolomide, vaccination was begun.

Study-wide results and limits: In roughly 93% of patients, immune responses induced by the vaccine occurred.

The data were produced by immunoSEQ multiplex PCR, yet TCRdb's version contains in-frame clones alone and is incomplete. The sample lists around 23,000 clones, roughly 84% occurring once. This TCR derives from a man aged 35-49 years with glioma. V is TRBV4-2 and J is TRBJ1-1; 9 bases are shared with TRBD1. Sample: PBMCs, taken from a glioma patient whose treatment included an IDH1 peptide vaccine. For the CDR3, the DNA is TGTGCCAGCAGCCCCAGGAAAGGGACAGGGACTGAAGCTTTCTTT. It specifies CASSPRKGTGTEAFF.